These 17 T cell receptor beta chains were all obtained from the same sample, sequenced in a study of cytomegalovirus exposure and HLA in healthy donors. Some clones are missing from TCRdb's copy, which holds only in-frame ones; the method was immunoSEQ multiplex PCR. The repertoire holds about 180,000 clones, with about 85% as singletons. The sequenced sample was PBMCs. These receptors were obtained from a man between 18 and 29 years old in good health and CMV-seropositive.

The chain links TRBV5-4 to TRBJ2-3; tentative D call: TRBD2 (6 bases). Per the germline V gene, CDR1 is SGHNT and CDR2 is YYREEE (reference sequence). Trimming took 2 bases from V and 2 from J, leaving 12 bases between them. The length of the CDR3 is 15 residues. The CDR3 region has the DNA TGTGCCAGCAGCTTAGGGAGGTCCTTCACAGATACGCAGTATTTT. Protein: CASSLGRSFTDTQYF.

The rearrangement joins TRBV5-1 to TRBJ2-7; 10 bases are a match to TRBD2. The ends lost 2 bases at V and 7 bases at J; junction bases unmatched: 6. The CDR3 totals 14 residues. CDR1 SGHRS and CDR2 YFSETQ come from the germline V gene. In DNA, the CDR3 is TGCGCCAGCAGCTTCACGGGACTAGCGTATGAGCAGTACTTC. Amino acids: CASSFTGLAYEQYF.

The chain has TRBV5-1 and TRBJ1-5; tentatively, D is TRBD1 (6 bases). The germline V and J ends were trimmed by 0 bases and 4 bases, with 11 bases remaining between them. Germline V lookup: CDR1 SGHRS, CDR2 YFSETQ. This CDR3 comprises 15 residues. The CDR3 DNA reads TGCGCCAGCAGCTTGGATGGGGACAATAATCAGCCCCAGCATTTT. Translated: CASSLDGDNNQPQHF.

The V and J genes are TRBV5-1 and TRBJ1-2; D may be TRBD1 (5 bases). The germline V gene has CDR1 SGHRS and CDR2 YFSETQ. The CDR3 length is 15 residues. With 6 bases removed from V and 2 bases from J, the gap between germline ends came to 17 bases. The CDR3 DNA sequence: TGCGCCAGCAAAATGCAGGGTCACGGGAACTATGGCTACACCTTC. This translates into CASKMQGHGNYGYTF.

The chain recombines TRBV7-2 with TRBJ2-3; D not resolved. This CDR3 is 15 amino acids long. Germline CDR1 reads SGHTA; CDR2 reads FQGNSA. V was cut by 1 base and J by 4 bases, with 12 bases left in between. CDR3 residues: CASSLGYRVADTQYF. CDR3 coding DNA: TGTGCCAGCAGCTTAGGATACCGGGTGGCAGATACGCAGTATTTT.

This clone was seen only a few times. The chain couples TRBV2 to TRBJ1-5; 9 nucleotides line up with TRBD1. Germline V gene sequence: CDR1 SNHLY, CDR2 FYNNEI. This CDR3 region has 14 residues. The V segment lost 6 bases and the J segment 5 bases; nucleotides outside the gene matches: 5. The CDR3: CASRTGTGYQPQHF. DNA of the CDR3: TGTGCCAGCAGAACCGGGACAGGGTATCAGCCCCAGCATTTT.

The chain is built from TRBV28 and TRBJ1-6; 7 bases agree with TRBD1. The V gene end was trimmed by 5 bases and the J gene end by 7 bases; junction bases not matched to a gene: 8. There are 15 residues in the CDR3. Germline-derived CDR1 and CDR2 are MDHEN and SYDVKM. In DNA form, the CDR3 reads TGTGCCAGCAGTCTAGGACAGGTGGGAAATTCACCCCTCCACTTT. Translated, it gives CASSLGQVGNSPLHF.

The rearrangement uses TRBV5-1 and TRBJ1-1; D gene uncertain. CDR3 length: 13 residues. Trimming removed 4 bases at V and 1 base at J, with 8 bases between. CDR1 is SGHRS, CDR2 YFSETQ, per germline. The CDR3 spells CASSDRENTEAFF. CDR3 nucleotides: TGCGCCAGCAGCGACCGGGAGAACACTGAAGCTTTCTTT.

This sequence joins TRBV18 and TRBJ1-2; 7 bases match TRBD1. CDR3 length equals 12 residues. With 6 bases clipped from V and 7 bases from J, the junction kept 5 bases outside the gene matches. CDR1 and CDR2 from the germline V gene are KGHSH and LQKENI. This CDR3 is CASSGQARGYTF. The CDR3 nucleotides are TGTGCCAGCTCCGGACAGGCACGTGGCTACACCTTC.

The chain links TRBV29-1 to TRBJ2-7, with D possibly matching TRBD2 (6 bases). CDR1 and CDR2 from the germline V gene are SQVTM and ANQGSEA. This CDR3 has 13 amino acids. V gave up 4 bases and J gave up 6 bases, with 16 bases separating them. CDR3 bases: TGCAGCGTTGTATGGCGGGAACGGGGCGAGCAGTACTTC. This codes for CSVVWRERGEQYF.

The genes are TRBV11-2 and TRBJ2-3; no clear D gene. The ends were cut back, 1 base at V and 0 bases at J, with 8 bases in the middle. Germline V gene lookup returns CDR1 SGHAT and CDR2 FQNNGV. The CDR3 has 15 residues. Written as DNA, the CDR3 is TGTGCCAGCAGCTTAGGAGGCAGAAGCACAGATACGCAGTATTTT. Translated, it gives CASSLGGRSTDTQYF.

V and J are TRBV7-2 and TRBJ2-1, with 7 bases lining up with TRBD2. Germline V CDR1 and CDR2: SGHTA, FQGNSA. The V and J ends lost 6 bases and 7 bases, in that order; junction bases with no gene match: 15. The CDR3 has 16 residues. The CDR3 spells CASSRSFGEGLNEQFF. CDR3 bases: TGTGCCAGCAGTCGAAGTTTTGGGGAGGGCTTGAATGAGCAGTTCTTC.

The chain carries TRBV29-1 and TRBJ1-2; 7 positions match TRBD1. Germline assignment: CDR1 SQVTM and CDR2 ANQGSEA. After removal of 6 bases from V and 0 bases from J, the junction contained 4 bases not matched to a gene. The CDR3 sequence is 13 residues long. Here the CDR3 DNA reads TGCAGCGTCCGGGACAGCGCTAACTATGGCTACACCTTC. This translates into CSVRDSANYGYTF.

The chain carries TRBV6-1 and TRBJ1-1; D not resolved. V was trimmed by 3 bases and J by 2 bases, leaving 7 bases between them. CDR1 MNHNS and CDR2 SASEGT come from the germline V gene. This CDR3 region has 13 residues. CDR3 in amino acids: CASSEARNTEAFF. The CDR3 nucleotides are TGTGCCAGCAGTGAGGCCAGAAACACTGAAGCTTTCTTT.

The CDR3 sequence: CASSPTVSYEQYF. The CDR3 coding sequence is TGTGCCAGCAGTCCGACAGTCTCCTACGAGCAGTACTTC. The chain uses TRBV28 and TRBJ2-7, with a weak D call TRBD1 (5 bases). Per germline, CDR1 MDHEN and CDR2 SYDVKM. V gave up 5 bases and J gave up 0 bases, with 8 bases separating them. There are 13 residues in the CDR3.

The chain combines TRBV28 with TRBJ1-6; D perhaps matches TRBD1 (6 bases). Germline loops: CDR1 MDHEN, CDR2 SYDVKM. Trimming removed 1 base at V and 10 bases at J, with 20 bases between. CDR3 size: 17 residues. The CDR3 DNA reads TGTGCCAGCAGTTTATTGCGGACAGCGGGAGGTCGGTCACCCCTCCACTTT. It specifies CASSLLRTAGGRSPLHF.

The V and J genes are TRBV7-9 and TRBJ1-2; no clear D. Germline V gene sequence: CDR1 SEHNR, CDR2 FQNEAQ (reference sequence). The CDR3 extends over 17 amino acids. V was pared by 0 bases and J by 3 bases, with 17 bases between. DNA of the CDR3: TGTGCCAGCAGCTTAGCGGGAGGCTCTACGGTCGACTATGGCTACACCTTC. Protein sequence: CASSLAGGSTVDYGYTF.